The 3 T cell receptor beta chains reported below all come from one sample, sequenced in a study of T cell repertoires in cytomegalovirus infection. TCRdb passed the reads through MiXCR, listing each CDR3 protein once. The sample has around 210,000 distinct CDR3 sequences; around 6.2% are singletons. The material sequenced was PBMCs. All receptors derive from a human donor in good health (CMV status not recorded). Some clones in this sample may be carry-over from other donors' samples.

This clonotype was picked up many times. V and J are TRBV2 and TRBJ2-5; 11 bases agree with TRBD1. Per germline, CDR1 SNHLY and CDR2 FYNNEI. This CDR3 region has 15 residues. V lost 5 bases, J lost 4 bases, and 6 bases stayed unmatched. The CDR3, as DNA: TGTGCCAGCAGTTGGACAGGGGGCAGGGGAGAGACCCAGTACTTC. Protein sequence: CASSWTGGRGETQYF.

This clonotype showed up many times. The rearrangement uses TRBV28 and TRBJ1-1; 8 bases align to TRBD1. Trimming cost V 6 bases and J 6 bases; bases outside gene matches: 6. The V gene's germline CDR1 is MDHEN and CDR2 SYDVKM. The CDR3 spans 13 residues. In DNA, the CDR3 is TGTGCCAGCAGCCTGGACAGGGACGCTGAAGCTTTCTTT. It codes for CASSLDRDAEAFF.

The chain has TRBV19 and TRBJ2-2, with D possibly called TRBD1 or TRBD2 (7 bases each). Germline V lookup: CDR1 LNHDA, CDR2 SQIVND (reference sequence). The CDR3 is made up of 14 amino acids. V lost 6 bases, J lost 4 bases, and 12 bases lay in between. The CDR3 region has the DNA TGTGCCAGTAGGCAGGGGGGGCGCACCGGGGAGCTGTTTTTT. Protein product: CASRQGGRTGELFF.